The 2 T cell receptor beta chains listed next were all sequenced from one sample in a study of T cell responses to AZD1222 COVID-19 vaccine (dated by TCRdb to about 2021). The library was built by means of the immunoSEQ multiplex PCR assay. As stored in TCRdb, this immuneACCESS dataset retains in-frame rearrangements with V and J assigned. A fraction of the clones does not appear; measured against another copy, unresolved V genes explain less than half of the discrepancy, and the remainder lacks a known reason. This sample comprises roughly 75,000 clones, roughly 84% of them detected only once. The ten largest clones represent 18% of the sample. The sample's time point label, in plain terms: about 28 days (+/-7) after the second vaccine dose. Source: peripheral blood, taken 28 days after the second AZD1222 dose. The receptors shown here come from an adult who received the AZD1222 COVID-19 vaccine.

The V gene is TRBV29-1, the J gene TRBJ2-3; TRBD2 agrees at 10 bases. Germline CDR1 reads SQVTM; CDR2 reads ANQGSEA. The CDR3 runs to 13 residues. The CDR3 sequence: CTGTSALRGTQYF. CDR3 nucleotides: TGCACCGGGACTAGCGCTCTCCGGGGGACGCAGTATTTT.

Only a few counts were recorded for this clone. The rearrangement uses TRBV28 and TRBJ1-5; perhaps TRBD1 as D (6 bases). V lost 5 bases and J lost 7, with 21 bases in between. The CDR3 extends over 16 amino acids. CDR1 and CDR2 from the germline V gene are MDHEN and SYDVKM. The CDR3 here is CASSHPVQGSGQPQHF. The CDR3 region has the DNA TGTGCCAGCAGTCACCCCGTACAGGGCTCTGGCCAGCCCCAGCATTTT. The full variable domain, rest sourced from reference TRBV28 and TRBJ1-5, is DVKVTQSSRYLVKRTGEKVFLECVQDMDHENMFWYRQDPGLGLRLIYFSYDVKMKEKGDIPEGYSVSREKKERFSLILESASTNQTSMYLCASSHPVQGSGQPQHFGDGTRLSIL.